Here is one T cell receptor (beta chain) with its context. Some clones are missing from TCRdb's copy, which holds only in-frame ones; the method was immunoSEQ multiplex PCR. The sample consists of about a million clones, 76% of them appearing once. The CDR3 consists of 13 residues. The germline CDR1 and CDR2 sequences are SGHTA and FQGTGA. V dropped 6 bases and J dropped 4 bases, with 10 bases sitting between them. The entry originates in a study of shared clonotypes between healthy human individuals. The V gene is TRBV7-3, the J gene TRBJ2-1, with D tentatively TRBD2 (6 bases). Source material: memory CD4+ T cells sorted from blood. Subset given: CD45RA-negative fraction. The sequence was collected from a man younger than 30 in good health. CDR3 region: CASSRGAYNEQFF. CDR3 coding DNA: TGTGCCAGCAGTCGCGGGGCTTACAATGAGCAGTTCTTC. Filled out from reference TRBV7-3 and TRBJ2-1, the complete variable domain reads GAGVSQTPSNKVTEKGKYVELRCDPISGHTALYWYRQSLGQGPEFLIYFQGTGAADDSGLPNDRFFAVRPEGSVSTLKIQRTERGDSAVYLCASSRGAYNEQFFGPGTRLTVL.